The entry that follows covers one T cell receptor beta chain sequence. After removal of 7 bases from V and 3 bases from J, the junction contained 9 bases not matched to a gene. Germline-derived CDR1 and CDR2 are MDHEN and SYDVKM. This CDR3 spans 15 amino acids. As handled by the study authors: Estimates of nucleated cell counts were drawn from the amplification of reference gene primers. Generated by immunoSEQ multiplex PCR, the TCRdb table keeps only in-frame clones and is missing some. V and J calls and clone size are as listed in that table; D and trimming were resolved from the DNA. The table has 350,000 or so clones, 88% seen once. Enrolled during active infection, Seattle patients were then followed longitudinally. The data originate from a study of blood T cell repertoires in COVID-19. Background on the study: Acute and convalescent COVID-19 specimens originated in the United States, Italy and Spain. PBMCs, B-cell-depleted T cells, or T cells were the source of the cDNA or gDNA that made up the material.

V usage is TRBV28 and J usage is TRBJ1-3; TRBD1 matches at 7 bases. The source material was peripheral blood. This receptor was obtained from a woman younger than 45 with COVID-19, enrolled during active disease. CDR3 in DNA: TGTGCCAGCATCGAGGTGCCAGGGGGTGGAAACACCATATATTTT. It encodes CASIEVPGGGNTIYF. Complete variable domain (other parts from reference TRBV28 and TRBJ1-3): DVKVTQSSRYLVKRTGEKVFLECVQDMDHENMFWYRQDPGLGLRLIYFSYDVKMKEKGDIPEGYSVSREKKERFSLILESASTNQTSMYLCASIEVPGGGNTIYFGEGSWLTVV.